Listed here are 8 T cell receptor beta chains from one sample, sequenced in a study of blood T cell repertoires in COVID-19. Repertoires were generated with immunoSEQ multiplex PCR, while TCRdb's copy carries only in-frame clones and drops some. The sample comprises 250,000 to 300,000 clones, around 80% of which are singletons, and approximately 5% rests with the top ten. Sequencing was carried out using PBMCs or T cells enriched from blood (not recorded which). These receptors were obtained from a man aged 40-55 years who had been exposed to COVID-19.

The chain is built from TRBV24-1 and TRBJ1-5, with TRBD1 matching 7 bases. From germline, CDR1 is KGHDR and CDR2 SFDVKD. V shed 10 bases and J 1 base; nucleotides not matched to a gene: 6. The CDR3 is 14 amino acids. The CDR3 DNA reads as TGTGCCACATCCAGGGGGTCGAGCAATCAGCCCCAGCATTTT. Its translation is CATSRGSSNQPQHF.

This clone appeared a single time. V usage is TRBV18 and J usage is TRBJ1-1; TRBD1 aligns across 7 bases. The germline gives CDR1 KGHSH, CDR2 LQKENI. CDR3 length equals 16 residues. V was pared by 2 bases and J by 3 bases, with 9 bases of the junction left unmatched. CDR3 sequence (DNA): TGTGCCAGCTCACCAAGATTGGTAGGGACAGACACTGAAGCTTTCTTT. Its translation is CASSPRLVGTDTEAFF.

The genes are TRBV6-1 and TRBJ2-7, with D possibly matching TRBD2 (5 bases). Germline loops: CDR1 MNHNS, CDR2 SASEGT. CDR3 length: 15 amino acids. Trimming stripped 0 bases from V and 4 bases from J, with 13 bases between. Written as DNA, the CDR3 is TGTGCCAGCAGTGAAGCTCGGGGAATCAATTACGAGCAGTACTTC. Its translation: CASSEARGINYEQYF.

This chain connects TRBV10-3 to TRBJ2-5; 7 bases fit TRBD1. CDR1 and CDR2 (germline): ENHRY, SYGVKD. The CDR3 contains 16 residues. V dropped 2 bases and J dropped 2; count of bases not matched to a gene: 8. The CDR3 DNA is TGTGCCATCAGTGAGAAAGACAGGGTAGGGCAAGAGACCCAGTACTTC. Protein sequence: CAISEKDRVGQETQYF.

V and J are TRBV7-6 and TRBJ2-2, with 7 bases lining up with TRBD2. The CDR3 is made up of 17 amino acids. Germline assignment: CDR1 SGHVS and CDR2 FNYEAQ. Trimming at V came to 1 base and at J to 2 bases, leaving 7 bases not matched to a gene. The CDR3 nucleotides read TGTGCCAGCAGCTTAGTGACGGGAGGCTCTAACACCGGGGAGCTGTTTTTT. It translates to CASSLVTGGSNTGELFF.

Concerning this clone: Other nucleotide sequences in the sample specify the same CDR3. The rearrangement links TRBV9 to TRBJ2-7, with TRBD2 matching 7 bases. Per germline, CDR1 SGDLS and CDR2 YYNGEE. V lost 0 bases and J lost 0; bases outside the gene matches: 3. CDR3 length equals 15 residues. The DNA for the CDR3 is TGTGCCAGCAGCGTAGCGGGAGGATCCTCCTACGAGCAGTACTTC. Translation: CASSVAGGSSYEQYF.

V is TRBV27 and J is TRBJ2-1; weak D call: TRBD1 (6 bases). Trimming took 6 bases from V and 5 from J, leaving 20 bases between them. In germline, CDR1 is MNHEY, CDR2 SMNVEV (reference sequence). This CDR3 is built from 16 residues. CDR3 protein: CASRINSGTTHNEQFF. As DNA, the CDR3 is TGTGCCAGCAGGATTAATTCCGGGACAACCCACAATGAGCAGTTCTTC.

This CDR3 reads CASMQGSNYGYTF. The CDR3 DNA is TGTGCCAGCATGCAGGGTTCTAACTATGGCTACACCTTC. V gene TRBV5-4 combines with J gene TRBJ1-2; the D gene is possibly TRBD1 (5 bases). Trimming cost V 6 bases and J 0 bases, with 9 bases left between them. This CDR3 has 13 amino acids. Germline V lookup: CDR1 SGHNT, CDR2 YYREEE (reference sequence). Variable domain in full (rest from reference TRBV5-4 and TRBJ1-2): ETGVTQSPTHLIKTRGQQVTLRCSSQSGHNTVSWYQQALGQGPQFIFQYYREEENGRGNFPPRFSGLQFPNYSSELNVNALELDDSALYLCASMQGSNYGYTFGSGTRLTVV.